This record covers a single T cell receptor (beta chain). Per the authors' pipeline: Amplifying reference gene primers gave estimates of nucleated cell counts. Data came from immunoSEQ multiplex PCR; TCRdb stores just in-frame clones and leaves some out. V and J calls plus clone size are reproduced from that table; the DNA served to infer D and trimming. Among 300,000 to 400,000 clones listed, 80% to 90% were seen once. Germline V gene lookup returns CDR1 SGHRS and CDR2 YFSETQ. V shed 2 bases and J 5 bases; nucleotides not matched to a gene: 7. CDR3 length: 17 amino acids. Seattle participants joined during active infection and were tracked over time. This sample was included in a study of blood T cell repertoires in COVID-19.

The source is a woman aged 45-65 years with COVID-19, enrolled during active disease. The sequenced material came from peripheral blood. The chain has TRBV5-1 and TRBJ2-5; 15 bases map to TRBD2. The CDR3 is CASSFRTSGRGWETQYF. Here the CDR3 DNA reads TGCGCCAGCAGCTTCCGGACTAGCGGGAGGGGTTGGGAGACCCAGTACTTC.